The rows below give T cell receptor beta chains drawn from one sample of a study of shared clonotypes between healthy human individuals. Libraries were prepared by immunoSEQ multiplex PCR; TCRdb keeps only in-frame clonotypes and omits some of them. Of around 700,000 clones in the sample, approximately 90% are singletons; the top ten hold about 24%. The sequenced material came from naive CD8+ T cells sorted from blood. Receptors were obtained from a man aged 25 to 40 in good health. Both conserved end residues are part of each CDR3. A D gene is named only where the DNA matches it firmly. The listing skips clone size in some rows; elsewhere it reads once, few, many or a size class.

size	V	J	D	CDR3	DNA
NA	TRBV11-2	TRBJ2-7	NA	CASSFAGFSYEQYF	TGTGCCAGCAGCTTCGCCGGGTTCTCCTACGAGCAGTACTTC
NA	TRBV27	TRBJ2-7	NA	CASSLYRARGEQYF	TGTGCCAGCAGTTTATACAGGGCGAGGGGCGAGCAGTACTTC
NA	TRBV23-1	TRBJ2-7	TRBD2	CASSQSGWTSGSYEQYF	TGCGCCAGCAGTCAATCGGGTTGGACTAGCGGGTCCTACGAGCAGTACTTC
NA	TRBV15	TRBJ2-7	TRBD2	CATSQGLAGFEQYF	TGTGCCACCAGCCAGGGACTAGCGGGATTTGAGCAGTACTTC
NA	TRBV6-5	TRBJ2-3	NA	CASSYSRIPLTDTQYF	TGTGCCAGCAGTTACTCAAGGATTCCCTTGACAGATACGCAGTATTTT
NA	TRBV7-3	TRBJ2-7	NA	CASSRGLSPWYEQYF	TGTGCCAGCAGCCGGGGCCTTTCGCCTTGGTACGAGCAGTACTTC
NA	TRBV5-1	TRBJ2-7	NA	CASSLVSPGLYEQYF	TGCGCCAGCAGCTTGGTGTCCCCAGGGCTATACGAGCAGTACTTC
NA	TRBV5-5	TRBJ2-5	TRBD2	CASSSLGSREGETQYF	TGTGCCAGCAGCTCCCTCGGGTCGCGGGAGGGAGAGACCCAGTACTTC
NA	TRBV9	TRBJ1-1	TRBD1	CASSVRGIAEAFF	TGTGCCAGCAGCGTCAGGGGGATCGCTGAAGCTTTCTTT
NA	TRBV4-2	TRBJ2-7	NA	CASSQAGGIPYEQYF	TGTGCCAGCAGCCAAGCCGGTGGAATCCCCTACGAGCAGTACTTC
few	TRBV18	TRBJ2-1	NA	CASSPDYSYNEQFF	TGTGCCAGCTCACCAGACTACTCCTACAATGAGCAGTTCTTC
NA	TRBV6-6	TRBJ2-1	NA	CASRSYEGETHNEQFF	TGTGCCAGCAGATCCTATGAGGGAGAGACACACAATGAGCAGTTCTTC
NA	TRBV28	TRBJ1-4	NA	CASSLRGLDEKLFF	TGTGCCAGCAGTTTAAGGGGGTTAGATGAAAAACTGTTTTTT
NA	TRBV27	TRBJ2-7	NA	CASSGGYSEQYF	TGTGCCAGCAGTGGAGGGTATAGTGAGCAGTACTTC
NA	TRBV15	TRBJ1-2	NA	CATSSSPMDYGYTF	TGTGCCACCAGCAGTTCCCCAATGGACTATGGCTACACCTTC
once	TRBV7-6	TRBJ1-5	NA	CASSLGGANQPQHF	TGTGCCAGCAGTCTCGGGGGGGCAAATCAGCCCCAGCATTTT
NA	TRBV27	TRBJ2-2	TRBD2	CASSSVSGPNTGELFF	TGTGCCAGCAGTTCGGTTAGCGGGCCTAACACCGGGGAGCTGTTTTTT
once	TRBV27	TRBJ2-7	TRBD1	CASSRRQGNPYEQYF	TGTGCCAGCAGTCGTAGACAGGGGAATCCCTACGAGCAGTACTTC
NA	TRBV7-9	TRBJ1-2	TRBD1	CASSPTRDRVIDGYTF	TGTGCCAGCAGCCCCACCCGGGACAGGGTTATCGATGGCTACACCTTC
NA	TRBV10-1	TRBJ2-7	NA	CASSESSTGGEQYF	TGCGCCAGCAGTGAGTCCTCTACTGGGGGCGAGCAGTACTTC
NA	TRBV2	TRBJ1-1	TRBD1	CATQGPPTGVGTEAFF	TGTGCCACCCAAGGCCCTCCAACAGGGGTAGGGACTGAAGCTTTCTTT
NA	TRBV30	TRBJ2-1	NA	CAWSLGVGNEQFF	TGTGCCTGGAGCTTGGGGGTGGGGAATGAGCAGTTCTTC
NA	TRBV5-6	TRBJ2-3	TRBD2	CASSLGLAGVGDTQYF	TGTGCCAGCAGCTTGGGACTAGCGGGAGTGGGAGATACGCAGTATTTT
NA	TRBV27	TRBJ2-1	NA	CASHRGGEQFF	TGTGCCAGCCACAGGGGAGGGGAGCAGTTCTTC
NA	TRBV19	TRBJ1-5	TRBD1	CASSNHWDRGNNQPQHF	TGTGCCAGTAGTAACCATTGGGACAGGGGAAACAATCAGCCCCAGCATTTT
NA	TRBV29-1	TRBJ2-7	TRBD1	CSVRTGVGEQYF	TGCAGCGTTCGGACAGGGGTGGGGGAGCAGTACTTC
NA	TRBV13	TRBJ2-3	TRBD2	CASREVASGTDTQYF	TGTGCCAGCAGGGAAGTGGCTAGCGGGACAGATACGCAGTATTTT
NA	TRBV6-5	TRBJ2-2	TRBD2	CASSTSGTGELFF	TGTGCCAGCAGCACTAGCGGCACCGGGGAGCTGTTTTTT
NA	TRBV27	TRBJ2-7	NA	CASSLEAGGPYEQYF	TGTGCCAGCAGTTTGGAGGCAGGGGGGCCCTACGAGCAGTACTTC
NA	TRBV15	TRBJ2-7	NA	CATRDSQDPEQYF	TGTGCCACTAGAGACTCTCAAGATCCCGAGCAGTACTTC
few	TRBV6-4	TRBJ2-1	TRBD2	CASSVLAGAYNEQFF	TGTGCCAGCAGTGTACTAGCGGGAGCTTACAATGAGCAGTTCTTC
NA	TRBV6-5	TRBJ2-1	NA	CASSYYAGQRNNEQFF	TGTGCCAGCAGTTACTACGCGGGACAGCGGAACAATGAGCAGTTCTTC
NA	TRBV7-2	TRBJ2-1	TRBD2	CASSPSLAGGGYNEQFF	TGTGCCAGCAGCCCGTCTCTAGCGGGAGGTGGTTACAATGAGCAGTTCTTC
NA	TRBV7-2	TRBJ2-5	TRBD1	CASSYPRDSSQETQYF	TGTGCCAGCAGCTACCCCCGGGACAGCTCACAAGAGACCCAGTACTTC
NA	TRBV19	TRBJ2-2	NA	CASTGPGELFF	TGTGCCAGTACGGGTCCCGGGGAGCTGTTTTTT
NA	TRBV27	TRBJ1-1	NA	CASSLIGSGINTEAFF	TGTGCCAGCAGTTTAATCGGATCAGGGATAAACACTGAAGCTTTCTTT
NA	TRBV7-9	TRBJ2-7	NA	CASSSSGTSDEQYF	TGTGCCAGCAGCTCGTCCGGGACATCGGACGAGCAGTACTTC
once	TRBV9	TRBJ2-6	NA	CASSVRFDGSGANVLTF	TGTGCCAGCAGCGTTCGCTTTGATGGCTCTGGGGCCAACGTCCTGACTTTC
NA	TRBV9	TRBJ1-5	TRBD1	CASSAGTGSNQPQHF	TGTGCCAGCAGCGCCGGGACAGGGAGCAATCAGCCCCAGCATTTT
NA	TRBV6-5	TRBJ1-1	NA	CASSYLEMGTEAFF	TGTGCCAGCAGTTACCTAGAGATGGGCACTGAAGCTTTCTTT
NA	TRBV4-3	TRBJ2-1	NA	CASSQVGGLNNEQFF	TGCGCCAGCAGCCAAGTTGGGGGACTGAACAATGAGCAGTTCTTC
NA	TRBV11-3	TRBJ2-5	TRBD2	CASSRTSEYQETQYF	TGTGCCAGCAGCCGGACTAGCGAGTACCAAGAGACCCAGTACTTC
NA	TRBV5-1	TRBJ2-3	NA	CASSAGLWGRTDTQYF	TGCGCCAGCAGTGCCGGACTATGGGGCCGTACAGATACGCAGTATTTT
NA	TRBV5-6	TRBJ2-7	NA	CASSLDPGIEQYF	TGTGCCAGCAGCTTGGATCCCGGGATCGAGCAGTACTTC
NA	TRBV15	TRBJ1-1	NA	CATSRSGADTEAFF	TGTGCCACCAGCAGATCGGGGGCGGACACTGAAGCTTTCTTT
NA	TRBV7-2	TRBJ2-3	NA	CASSSRDQGIDTQYF	TGTGCCAGCAGCTCACGGGATCAGGGTATAGATACGCAGTATTTT
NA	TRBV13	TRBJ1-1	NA	CASSITSDTEAFF	TGTGCCAGCAGCATTACATCGGACACTGAAGCTTTCTTT
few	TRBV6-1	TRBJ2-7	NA	CASSVLGYEQYF	TGTGCCAGCAGTGTCCTAGGATACGAGCAGTACTTC
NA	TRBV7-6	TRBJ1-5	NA	CASSLSAGIGQPQHF	TGTGCCAGCAGCTTGAGTGCAGGGATTGGTCAGCCCCAGCATTTT
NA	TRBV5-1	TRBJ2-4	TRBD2	CASSLPLAGGVLAKNIQYF	TGCGCCAGCAGCTTACCACTAGCGGGGGGAGTACTAGCCAAAAACATTCAGTACTTC
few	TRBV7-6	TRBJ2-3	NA	CASSQGVDTQYF	TGTGCCAGCAGCCAAGGCGTAGATACGCAGTATTTT
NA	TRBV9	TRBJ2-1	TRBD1	CASSARDRGYDEQFF	TGTGCCAGCAGCGCCAGGGACAGGGGTTACGATGAGCAGTTCTTC
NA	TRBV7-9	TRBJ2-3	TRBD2	CASSSLAGSGTDTQYF	TGTGCCAGCAGTTCTCTAGCGGGCTCGGGCACAGATACGCAGTATTTT